The 13 T cell receptor beta chains below come from one sample, sequenced in a study of blood T cell repertoires in COVID-19. TCRdb keeps only in-frame clones here, not all; method: immunoSEQ multiplex PCR. This sample carries about 170,000 clones, about 74% of them seen once, and the ten largest clones take about 3%. Sequenced sample: peripheral blood. These receptors were collected from an elderly woman with acute or convalescent COVID-19.

This clone showed up just once. The chain uses TRBV7-9 and TRBJ2-7; D not resolved. The V end was cut by 2 bases, the J end by 1 base, with 6 bases between. The germline CDR1 and CDR2 sequences are SEHNR and FQNEAQ (reference sequence). This CDR3 is 13 amino acids long. The CDR3, as DNA: TGTGCCAGCAGCTTAACACCATCCTACGAGCAGTACTTC. Amino acid sequence: CASSLTPSYEQYF.

This chain uses TRBV21-1 with TRBJ2-4; the table gives TRBD2 as D, unverified against the DNA. TRBV21-1 is tagged as a pseudogene. The CDR3 extends over 17 amino acids. The CDR3, as DNA: TGTGCCAGCAGCAAAGTTGGCGGGCTCGCGGCCAAAAACATTCAGTACTTC. Translated: CASSKVGGLAAKNIQYF.

The J gene is TRBJ2-7, the V gene TRBV10-3; 16 bases fit TRBD2. The J segment lost 3 bases and the V segment lost 5 bases, leaving 13 bases of the junction unmatched. This CDR3 has 19 amino acids. Per germline, CDR1 ENHRY and CDR2 SYGVKD. DNA for the CDR3: TGTGCCATCAGTACGGCATCCGGGACTAGCGGGAGGGTGGGCTACGAGCAGTACTTC. It codes for CAISTASGTSGRVGYEQYF.

This clone was observed at least ten times. This rearrangement joins TRBV6-5 to TRBJ1-6, with TRBD1 matching 10 bases. Trimming removed 1 base from V and 8 bases from J; junction bases left unmatched: 5. CDR1 and CDR2 from the germline V gene are MNHEY and SVGAGI. The CDR3 has 16 residues. The CDR3 nucleotides read TGTGCCAGCAGTTACTACGGGGGGACAGGGGATTCACCCCTCCACTTT. Amino acids: CASSYYGGTGDSPLHF.

This chain connects TRBV27 to TRBJ2-5; 8 bases match TRBD2. Germline V CDR1 and CDR2: MNHEY, SMNVEV (reference sequence). After removal of 5 bases from V and 4 bases from J, the junction contained 9 bases not matched to a gene. The CDR3 totals 15 residues. This chain's CDR3 is CASSTLAGGGETQYF. CDR3 nucleotides: TGTGCCAGCAGTACCCTGGCGGGAGGCGGAGAGACCCAGTACTTC.

The V and J genes are TRBV27 and TRBJ2-2; unclear D gene. Trimming removed 2 bases at V and 5 bases at J, with 6 bases between. CDR3 length: 13 residues. Germline V gives CDR1 MNHEY, CDR2 SMNVEV (reference sequence). The CDR3 region has the DNA TGTGCCAGCAGTTTAGTCCGTACCGGGGAGCTGTTTTTT. The encoded protein is CASSLVRTGELFF.

Remarks on this clone: This probably arose from a read error, given a far larger clone one base away. Within the sample, other DNA sequences also encode this same CDR3. This chain joins TRBV12-3 or TRBV12-4 and TRBJ2-7, with 7 bases lining up with TRBD1. The CDR3 is 13 amino acids. Trimming took 1 base from V and 3 from J; bases not matched to a gene: 0. The CDR3 region is CASSLGQGYEQYF. CDR3 DNA: TGTGCCAGCAGTTTAGGACAGGGCTACGAGCAGTACTTC.

The CDR3 here is CASSKGTVGAYSNQPQHF. The CDR3 region has the DNA TGTGCCAGCAGCAAAGGTACTGTCGGAGCGTATAGCAATCAGCCCCAGCATTTT. The V call is TRBV21-1, the J call TRBJ1-5. TRBV21-1 is a pseudogene. The CDR3 totals 18 residues.

V is TRBV7-9 and J is TRBJ2-7; TRBD1 aligns across 7 bases. The V gene end was trimmed by 8 bases and the J gene end by 1 base; junction bases not matched to a gene: 8. Germline V gene sequence: CDR1 SEHNR, CDR2 FQNEAQ (reference sequence). The CDR3 consists of 14 residues. The CDR3, as DNA: TGTGCCAGCGTCAAGGGGGCAGCTTCCTACGAGCAGTACTTC. Translation: CASVKGAASYEQYF.

This chain connects TRBV29-1 to TRBJ2-1; weak D call: TRBD2 (6 bases). This CDR3 region has 13 residues. Germline V gene data show CDR1 as SQVTM and CDR2 as ANQGSEA. Trimming shortened V by 3 bases and J by 4 bases, and 10 bases separated the two germline ends. The DNA of the CDR3 is TGCAGCGTTGAGCTCGGGGGTTACAATGAGCAGTTCTTC. This translates into CSVELGGYNEQFF.

This chain links TRBV30 with TRBJ1-3, with no clear D. CDR3 size: 17 residues. Germline CDR1 GTSNPN, CDR2 SVGIG (reference sequence). The V end was cut by 0 bases, the J end by 2 bases, with 17 bases between. The CDR3 nucleotides are TGTGCCTGGAGTGTAGGCTTATTTTCGGGTGCTGGAAACACCATATATTTT. Amino acid sequence: CAWSVGLFSGAGNTIYF.

The gene calls are TRBV12-5 and TRBJ2-7, with D maybe TRBD1 (5 bases). The CDR3 extends over 15 amino acids. Trimming took 11 bases from V and 1 from J, leaving 21 bases between them. CDR1 is LGHNT and CDR2 is FRNRAP in the germline V gene. The CDR3 here is CAREFLGRESYEQYF. CDR3 nucleotides: TGTGCTCGCGAATTCCTGGGCAGGGAATCCTACGAGCAGTACTTC. The full variable domain, its missing parts supplied by reference TRBV12-5 and TRBJ2-7, is DARVTQTPRHKVTEMGQEVTMRCQPILGHNTVFWYRQTMMQGLELLAYFRNRAPLDDSGMPKDRFSAEMPDATLATLKIQPSEPRDSAVYFCAREFLGRESYEQYFGPGTRLTVT.

The chain joins TRBV4-1 to TRBJ2-7, with 8 bases aligning to TRBD2. Per germline, CDR1 MGHRA and CDR2 YSYEKL. The CDR3 runs 18 residues. Trimming took 4 bases from V and 0 from J; bases not matched to a gene: 14. The CDR3 is CASSLFLGGRFSSYEQYF. CDR3 coding DNA: TGCGCCAGCAGCCTATTCCTGGGCGGGAGGTTTAGCTCCTACGAGCAGTACTTC.